Shown below are 28 T cell receptor beta chains from a single sample sequenced in a study of technical replicates of blood from a handful of donors. Profiling relied on immunoSEQ multiplex PCR, and the TCRdb table lists in-frame clones only, not all of them. This sample has about 82,000 clones, with around 94% found just once. The sample taken for sequencing was T cells isolated from PBMCs. The receptors derive from a human donor in good health.

The chain is built from TRBV14 and TRBJ2-7; D is perhaps TRBD2 (5 bases). Germline loops: CDR1 SGHDN, CDR2 FVKESK. The CDR3 sequence is 16 residues long. V dropped 3 bases and J dropped 2 bases, with 17 bases sitting between them. The CDR3 DNA reads as TGTGCCAGCAGCCATATATCCGAGCGGAAGCCCTACGAGCAGTACTTC. Translated, it gives CASSHISERKPYEQYF.

The CDR3 nucleotides are TGCGCCAGCAGCTTGGCAGGGGATGGAGAGACCCAGTACTTC. Its translation: CASSLAGDGETQYF. This chain links TRBV5-1 with TRBJ2-5, with TRBD1 as a possible D gene (6 bases). Trimming removed 0 bases at V and 4 bases at J, with 10 bases between. Per germline, CDR1 SGHRS and CDR2 YFSETQ. The CDR3 sequence is 14 residues long.

This chain uses TRBV2 with TRBJ1-2; D might be TRBD1 (6 bases). The CDR3 sequence is 16 residues long. V shed 3 bases and J shed 5 bases, with 19 bases lying between them. Germline V gives CDR1 SNHLY, CDR2 FYNNEI. CDR3 sequence (DNA): TGTGCCAGCAGTGACCTACCCAGGACAGACATGTATGGCTACACCTTC. It yields the protein CASSDLPRTDMYGYTF.

The chain is built from TRBV10-2 and TRBJ1-1; TRBD1 matches at 7 bases. This CDR3 spans 16 amino acids. Germline CDR1 is WSHSY and CDR2 is SAAADI. The V gene end was trimmed by 4 bases and the J gene end by 4 bases; junction bases not matched to a gene: 12. CDR3 DNA: TGCGCCAGCAGTGCCCAAAGACCGAGACAGGGCACTGAAGCTTTCTTT. This gives the protein CASSAQRPRQGTEAFF.

There are a few counts of this clone. This chain connects TRBV25-1 to TRBJ1-2; possibly TRBD1 for D (5 bases). Trimming removed 1 base at V and 10 bases at J, with 13 bases between. The germline CDR1 and CDR2 sequences are MGHDK and SYGVNS. This CDR3 contains 13 residues. Here the CDR3 DNA reads TGTGCCAGCAGTGAATCACAGGAAAATGACTACACCTTC. Translating it yields CASSESQENDYTF.

This sequence joins TRBV7-3 and TRBJ2-4; maybe TRBD1 (6 bases). V was trimmed by 5 bases and J by 0 bases, leaving 14 bases between them. CDR3 length equals 16 residues. Germline-derived CDR1 and CDR2 are SGHTA and FQGTGA. CDR3 DNA sequence: TGTGCCAGCAGCCTGCAGGGGATGCAAGCCAAAAACATTCAGTACTTC. It codes for CASSLQGMQAKNIQYF.

V usage is TRBV13 and J usage is TRBJ2-1, with 7 nucleotides matching TRBD1. The CDR3 runs 15 residues. The germline CDR1 and CDR2 sequences are PRHDT and FYEKMQ (reference sequence). With V trimmed by 4 bases and J by 5 bases, 8 bases remained unmatched. The CDR3 loop is CASSWTGTVDNEQFF. The CDR3 bases are TGTGCCAGCAGCTGGACCGGGACAGTTGACAATGAGCAGTTCTTC. Combining the CDR3 with reference TRBV13 and TRBJ2-1 gives the whole variable domain AAGVIQSPRHLIKEKRETATLKCYPIPRHDTVYWYQQGPGQDPQFLISFYEKMQSDKGSIPDRFSAQQFSDYHSELNMSSLELGDSALYFCASSWTGTVDNEQFFGPGTRLTVL.

The rearrangement joins TRBV5-4 to TRBJ2-2; D is perhaps TRBD1 (6 bases). CDR1 is SGHNT and CDR2 is YYREEE in the germline V gene (reference sequence). There are 13 residues in the CDR3. V was shortened by 5 bases and J by 7 bases, with 12 bases between the two germline ends. The CDR3 reads CASRVTGHGELFF. The CDR3, as DNA: TGTGCCAGCAGAGTCACAGGGCACGGGGAGCTGTTTTTT.

The chain carries TRBV15 and TRBJ2-7, with 15 bases identical to TRBD2. The V gene's germline CDR1 is LNHNV and CDR2 YYDKDF (reference sequence). The CDR3 runs 14 residues. V trimming: 4 bases; J trimming: 7 bases; junction bases outside the gene matches: 2. The CDR3 sequence is CATSKGTSGREQYF. CDR3 in DNA: TGTGCCACCAGCAAGGGGACTAGCGGGAGGGAGCAGTACTTC. The variable domain in full, with the rest retrieved from reference TRBV15 and TRBJ2-7, is DAMVIQNPRYQVTQFGKPVTLSCSQTLNHNVMYWYQQKSSQAPKLLFHYYDKDFNNEADTPDNFQSRRPNTSFCFLDIRSPGLGDTAMYLCATSKGTSGREQYFGPGTRLTVT.

V and J are TRBV5-1 and TRBJ1-5; D remains ambiguous. The germline V gene has CDR1 SGHRS and CDR2 YFSETQ. The V end was cut by 1 base, the J end by 0 bases, with 8 bases between. The CDR3 has 15 residues. This CDR3 is CASSLRGNSNQPQHF. CDR3 DNA: TGCGCCAGCAGCTTGAGAGGGAATAGCAATCAGCCCCAGCATTTT.

This clone was observed a single time. The rearrangement links TRBV7-8 to TRBJ1-5, with D tentatively TRBD1 (5 bases). Germline loops: CDR1 SGHVS, CDR2 FQNEAQ. The CDR3 is 17 amino acids. V lost 1 base and J 2 bases, leaving 15 bases between the germline ends. Here the CDR3 reads CASSLEVAGRRNQPQHF. Written as DNA, the CDR3 is TGTGCCAGCAGCTTAGAAGTTGCAGGGAGGCGCAATCAGCCCCAGCATTTT.

This chain uses TRBV7-2 with TRBJ2-7; the match to TRBD2 covers 13 bases. Germline assignment: CDR1 SGHTA and CDR2 FQGNSA. CDR3 size: 17 residues. The V segment lost 6 bases and the J segment 0 bases; nucleotides outside the gene matches: 8. The DNA of the CDR3 is TGTGCCAGCAGGAGACTAGCGGGAGGAGTTGGCTCCTACGAGCAGTACTTC. Amino acids: CASRRLAGGVGSYEQYF.

This clone was picked up one time. The chain is built from TRBV9 and TRBJ1-1; unclear D gene. V lost 0 bases and J lost 0, with 15 bases in between. The germline CDR1 and CDR2 sequences are SGDLS and YYNGEE. The CDR3 totals 17 residues. The CDR3 nucleotides read TGTGCCAGCAGCGTAGCTACGGGTGCCAATATGAACACTGAAGCTTTCTTT. Amino acids: CASSVATGANMNTEAFF.

The CDR3 spells CASSHRDSRVEQYF. Here the CDR3 DNA reads TGTGCCAGTAGTCACCGGGACAGTAGGGTCGAGCAGTACTTC. The chain carries TRBV19 and TRBJ2-7, with 7 bases identical to TRBD1. The CDR3 runs to 14 residues. In germline, CDR1 is LNHDA, CDR2 SQIVND (reference sequence). V was pared by 5 bases and J by 6 bases, with 10 bases of the junction left unmatched.

V usage is TRBV5-1 and J usage is TRBJ1-1; perhaps TRBD1 as D (5 bases). The V gene lost 2 bases and the J gene lost 7 bases, with 12 bases spanning the gap. Germline V gene sequence: CDR1 SGHRS, CDR2 YFSETQ. CDR3 length: 13 residues. CDR3 amino acids: CASSLGTGIEAFF. The DNA for the CDR3 is TGCGCCAGCAGCTTAGGAACAGGCATTGAAGCTTTCTTT.

V and J are TRBV19 and TRBJ2-7; possible D gene TRBD1, 6 bases. Germline values: CDR1 LNHDA, CDR2 SQIVND (reference sequence). The CDR3 spans 13 residues. V lost 3 bases to trimming and J lost 7 bases, with 13 bases between them. The CDR3 spells CASSMGAGDEQYF. CDR3 sequence (DNA): TGTGCCAGTAGTATGGGGGCAGGGGATGAGCAGTACTTC.

The CDR3 DNA follows: TGTGCCTGGACAACAGGGGTAGCTAATGAAAAACTGTTTTTT. Protein sequence: CAWTTGVANEKLFF. The chain links TRBV30 to TRBJ1-4; 7 bases agree with TRBD1. This CDR3 is built from 14 residues. In germline, CDR1 is GTSNPN, CDR2 SVGIG (reference sequence). Trimming cost V 4 bases and J 3 bases; bases outside gene matches: 5.

This chain uses TRBV28 with TRBJ1-1, with D possibly matching TRBD1 (5 bases). The CDR3 is 16 residues long. CDR1 MDHEN and CDR2 SYDVKM come from the germline V gene. V was clipped by 8 bases and J by 1 base, with 20 bases between them. The CDR3 sequence: CASLARLGTGNTEAFF. The CDR3 DNA reads as TGTGCCAGCCTTGCTAGACTAGGAACAGGGAACACTGAAGCTTTCTTT.

J is TRBJ1-1 and V is TRBV28, with D possibly TRBD1 on 5 matching bases. CDR3 size: 15 residues. Looked up from germline, CDR1 is MDHEN and CDR2 is SYDVKM. V lost 5 bases to trimming and J lost 4 bases, with 17 bases between them. The DNA for the CDR3 is TGTGCCAGCAGTGAAACCCAGGGTGTTAGCACTGAAGCTTTCTTT. As protein: CASSETQGVSTEAFF.

The V gene is TRBV9, the J gene TRBJ1-2; TRBD1 is a possible D gene (6 bases). Trimming took off 3 bases at V and 4 bases at J, with 16 bases between the two ends. The CDR3 extends over 15 amino acids. Germline V CDR1 and CDR2: SGDLS, YYNGEE. The CDR3 bases are TGTGCCAGCAGCGAATCGACAGGCACTGCCTATGGCTACACCTTC. Protein: CASSESTGTAYGYTF.

The chain recombines TRBV4-1 with TRBJ2-7, with TRBD2 matching 9 bases. CDR1 is MGHRA, CDR2 YSYEKL, per germline. The CDR3 runs to 15 residues. The trim removed 1 base at V and 4 bases at J, leaving 5 bases unmatched. In DNA, the CDR3 is TGCGCCAGCAGCCAAGGAGCGGGAGGTTTATACGAGCAGTACTTC. Its protein is CASSQGAGGLYEQYF.

The rearrangement uses TRBV29-1 and TRBJ2-3; TRBD2 agrees at 7 bases. Germline CDR1 SQVTM, CDR2 ANQGSEA. The V and J ends lost 7 bases and 0 bases, in that order; junction bases with no gene match: 13. The CDR3 is made up of 16 amino acids. CDR3: CSALVGGRVSTDTQYF. DNA of the CDR3: TGCAGCGCCCTGGTAGGAGGGAGGGTTAGCACAGATACGCAGTATTTT.

The genes are TRBV5-6 and TRBJ1-2; D is uncertain. The CDR3 runs to 14 residues. Between the trimmed V and J ends, which lost 2 bases and 4 bases, there was a span of 12 bases. CDR1 is SGHDT, CDR2 YYEEEE, per germline. The CDR3, as DNA: TGTGCCAGCAGCTTCACGGACTCCTTCTATGGCTACACCTTC. It codes for CASSFTDSFYGYTF.

This chain connects TRBV6-5 to TRBJ1-2; 7 bases line up with TRBD1. Germline-derived CDR1 and CDR2 are MNHEY and SVGAGI. CDR3 length: 14 residues. The ends lost 7 bases at V and 8 bases at J; junction bases unmatched: 13. The CDR3 DNA follows: TGTGCCAGCACGGAGGGTGAGGGGGCAAGGGGCTACACCTTC. Residues: CASTEGEGARGYTF.

The rearrangement links TRBV29-1 to TRBJ2-3, with a tentative D call TRBD1 (5 bases). V was trimmed by 5 bases and J by 0 bases, leaving 9 bases between them. The CDR3 consists of 13 residues. Germline V gene sequence: CDR1 SQVTM, CDR2 ANQGSEA. The CDR3 DNA sequence: TGCAGCGTTACGACAGCTAGCACAGATACGCAGTATTTT. Residues: CSVTTASTDTQYF.

The chain links TRBV6-5 to TRBJ2-5; D remains unclear. With 0 bases removed from V and 5 bases from J, the gap between germline ends came to 10 bases. The CDR3 is 14 residues long. Germline loops: CDR1 MNHEY, CDR2 SVGAGI. The CDR3 loop is CASSYSGVRETQYF. The DNA for the CDR3 is TGTGCCAGCAGTTACTCGGGCGTAAGGGAGACCCAGTACTTC.

The chain combines TRBV2 with TRBJ1-1; unclear D gene. Germline lookup yields CDR1 SNHLY and CDR2 FYNNEI. Trimming left V 10 bases short and J 10 bases short, with 16 bases between. The CDR3 extends over 11 amino acids. The CDR3, as DNA: TGTGCCACCGCGGGCCAGATTTTAGCTTTCTTT. It yields the protein CATAGQILAFF.

J is TRBJ2-2 and V is TRBV5-6; 7 nucleotides align to TRBD2. The CDR3 contains 14 residues. V lost 0 bases and J lost 4; bases outside the gene matches: 0. From germline, CDR1 is SGHDT and CDR2 YYEEEE. DNA for the CDR3: TGTGCCAGCAGCTTGGGACTAGCCACCGGGGAGCTGTTTTTT. It encodes CASSLGLATGELFF.